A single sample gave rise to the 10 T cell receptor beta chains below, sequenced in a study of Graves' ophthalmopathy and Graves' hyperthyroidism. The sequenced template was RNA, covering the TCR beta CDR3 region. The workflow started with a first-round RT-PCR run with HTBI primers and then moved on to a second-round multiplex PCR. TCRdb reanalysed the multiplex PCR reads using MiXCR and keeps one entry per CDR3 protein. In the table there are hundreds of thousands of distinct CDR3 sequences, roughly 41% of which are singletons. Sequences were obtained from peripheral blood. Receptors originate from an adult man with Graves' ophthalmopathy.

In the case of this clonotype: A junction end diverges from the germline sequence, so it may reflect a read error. CDR3 sequence: CASSFVPGQRNEKLFF. DNA for the CDR3: TGTGCCAGCAGTTTCGTACCGGGACAGAGGAATGAAAAACTGTTTTTT. This chain joins TRBV10-3 and TRBJ1-4; 7 nucleotides align to TRBD1. Per the germline V gene, CDR1 is ENHRY and CDR2 is SYGVKD. This CDR3 region has 16 residues.

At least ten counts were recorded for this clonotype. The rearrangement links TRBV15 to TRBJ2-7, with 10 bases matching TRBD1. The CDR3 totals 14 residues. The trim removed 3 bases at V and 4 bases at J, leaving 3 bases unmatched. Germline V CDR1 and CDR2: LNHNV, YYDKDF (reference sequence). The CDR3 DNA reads TGTGCCACCAGCAGCGACAGGGGGCAATACGAGCAGTACTTC. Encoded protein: CATSSDRGQYEQYF.

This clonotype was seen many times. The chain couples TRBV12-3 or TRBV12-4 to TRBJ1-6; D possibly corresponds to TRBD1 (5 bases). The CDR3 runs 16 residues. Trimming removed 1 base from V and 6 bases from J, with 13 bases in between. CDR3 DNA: TGTGCCAGCAGTTTAGGACGTCCTCAGGGTAATTCACCCCTCCACTTT. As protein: CASSLGRPQGNSPLHF.

CDR3: CSARDRGLVPPETQYF. CDR3 bases: TGCAGTGCTAGAGATCGGGGACTAGTCCCGCCAGAGACCCAGTACTTC. The chain uses TRBV20-1 and TRBJ2-5, with TRBD2 matching 8 bases. V lost 0 bases to trimming and J lost 4 bases; unmatched junction nucleotides: 10. The CDR3 extends over 16 amino acids. CDR1 and CDR2 from the germline V gene are DFQATT and SNEGSKA (reference sequence).

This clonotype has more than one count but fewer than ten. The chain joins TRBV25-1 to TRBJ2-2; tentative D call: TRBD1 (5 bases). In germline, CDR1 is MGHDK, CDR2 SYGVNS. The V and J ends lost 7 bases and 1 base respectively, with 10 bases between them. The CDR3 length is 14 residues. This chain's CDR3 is CASMDTRNTGELFF. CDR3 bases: TGTGCCAGCATGGACACCCGGAACACCGGGGAGCTGTTTTTT.

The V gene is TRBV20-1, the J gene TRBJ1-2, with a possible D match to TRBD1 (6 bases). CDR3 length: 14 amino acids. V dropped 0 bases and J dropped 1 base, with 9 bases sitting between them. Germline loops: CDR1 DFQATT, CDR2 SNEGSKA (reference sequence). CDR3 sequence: CSAREDSNNYGYTF. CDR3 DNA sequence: TGCAGTGCTAGAGAGGACAGTAATAACTATGGCTACACCTTC.

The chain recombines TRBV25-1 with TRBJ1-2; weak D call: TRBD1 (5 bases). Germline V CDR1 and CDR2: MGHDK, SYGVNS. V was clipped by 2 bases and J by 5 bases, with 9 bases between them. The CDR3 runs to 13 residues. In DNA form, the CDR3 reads TGTGCCAGCAGTGAACGAGGGGAGTATGGCTACACCTTC. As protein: CASSERGEYGYTF.

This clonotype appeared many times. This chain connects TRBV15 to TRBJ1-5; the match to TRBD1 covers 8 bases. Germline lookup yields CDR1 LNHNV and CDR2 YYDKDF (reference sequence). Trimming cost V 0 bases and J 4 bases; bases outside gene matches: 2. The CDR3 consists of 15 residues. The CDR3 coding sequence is TGTGCCACCAGCAGAGATAGGGACAGGAATCAGCCCCAGCATTTT. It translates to CATSRDRDRNQPQHF.

The CDR3 nucleotides read TGTGCCAGCAGCTCCCAGTCAGGGGCTGGTGGCTACACCTTC. Encoded protein: CASSSQSGAGGYTF. This chain uses TRBV11-1 with TRBJ1-2; tentative D call: TRBD1 (6 bases). V lost 4 bases and J lost 7, with 16 bases in between. Germline V CDR1 and CDR2: SGHAT, FQDESV (reference sequence). The CDR3 is 14 residues long.

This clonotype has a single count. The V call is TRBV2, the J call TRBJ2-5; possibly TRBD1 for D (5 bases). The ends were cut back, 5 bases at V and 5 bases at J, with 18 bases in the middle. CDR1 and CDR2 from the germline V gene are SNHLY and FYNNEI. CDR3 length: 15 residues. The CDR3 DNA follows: TGTGCCAGCAGTTTATTTGGGGCTTCCTATGAGACCCAGTACTTC. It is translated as CASSLFGASYETQYF.